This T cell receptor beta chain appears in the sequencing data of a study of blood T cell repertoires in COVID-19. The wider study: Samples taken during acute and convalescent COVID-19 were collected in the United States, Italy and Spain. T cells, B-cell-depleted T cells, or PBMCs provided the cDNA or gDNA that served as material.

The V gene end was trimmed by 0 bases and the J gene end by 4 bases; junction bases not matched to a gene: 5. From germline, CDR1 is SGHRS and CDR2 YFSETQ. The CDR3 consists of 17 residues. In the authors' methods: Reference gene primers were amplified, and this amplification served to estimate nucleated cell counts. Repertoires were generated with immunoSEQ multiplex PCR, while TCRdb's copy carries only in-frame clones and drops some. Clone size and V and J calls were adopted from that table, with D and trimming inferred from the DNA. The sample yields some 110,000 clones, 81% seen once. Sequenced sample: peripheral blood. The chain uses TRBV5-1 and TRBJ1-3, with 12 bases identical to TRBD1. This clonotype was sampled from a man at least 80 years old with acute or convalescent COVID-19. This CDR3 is CASSLEGQGAYGNTIYF. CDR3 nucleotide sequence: TGCGCCAGCAGCTTGGAGGGACAGGGGGCATACGGAAACACCATATATTTT.